This T cell receptor (beta chain) originates from a study of T cell responses to AZD1222 COVID-19 vaccine. Whole-study findings and limits: Once two AZD1222 doses were given, Spike-specific TCR breadth and depth went up.

The length of the CDR3 is 15 residues. With 3 bases removed from V and 3 bases from J, the gap between germline ends came to 11 bases. The V gene's germline CDR1 is LNHDA and CDR2 SQIVND (reference sequence). TCRdb's copy holds only in-frame clones and misses some; the assay was immunoSEQ multiplex PCR. This table holds around 120,000 clones, around nine tenths found once. Worth noting for this clone: The antigen is not known.

The chain joins TRBV19 to TRBJ2-2; D could derive from TRBD1 or TRBD2 (5 bases each). The specimen comprised peripheral blood, sampled on day 0 of AZD1222 vaccination. This TCR was recovered from an adult in good health. The CDR3, as DNA: TGTGCCAGTAGTATTCCGGGACGAGACACCGGGGAGCTGTTTTTT. Translating it yields CASSIPGRDTGELFF.